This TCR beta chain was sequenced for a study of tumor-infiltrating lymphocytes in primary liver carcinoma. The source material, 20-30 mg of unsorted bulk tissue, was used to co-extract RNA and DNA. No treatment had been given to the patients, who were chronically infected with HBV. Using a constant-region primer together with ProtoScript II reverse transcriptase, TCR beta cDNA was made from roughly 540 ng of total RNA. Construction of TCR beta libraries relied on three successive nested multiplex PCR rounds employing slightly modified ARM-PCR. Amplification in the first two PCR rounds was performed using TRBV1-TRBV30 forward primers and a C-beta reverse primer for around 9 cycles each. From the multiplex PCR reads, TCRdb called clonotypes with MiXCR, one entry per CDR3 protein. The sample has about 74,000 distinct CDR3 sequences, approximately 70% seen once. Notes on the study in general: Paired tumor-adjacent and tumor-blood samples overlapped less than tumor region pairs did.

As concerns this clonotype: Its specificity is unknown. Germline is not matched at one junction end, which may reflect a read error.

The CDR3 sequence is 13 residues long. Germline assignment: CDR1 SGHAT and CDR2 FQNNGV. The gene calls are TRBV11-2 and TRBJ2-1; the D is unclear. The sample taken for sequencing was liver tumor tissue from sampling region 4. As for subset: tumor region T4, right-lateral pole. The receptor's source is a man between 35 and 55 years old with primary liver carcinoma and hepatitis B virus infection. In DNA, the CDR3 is TGTGCCAGCAGCCTAAATGATGCCTATGAGCAGCTTTTC. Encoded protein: CASSLNDAYEQLF.